This TCR beta chain was obtained from a study of human T cells and chemical hapten exposure. Study at large: 0.01% DPC was applied to the upper back in patch tests, which were read at 6 days.

Documented time point: patch test 1, 2 weeks after DPC sensitization. Treatment described: therapeutic diphenylcyclopropenone sensitization with weekly scalp DPC. TCRdb re-derived calls from the RACE reads in MiXCR, one entry per CDR3 protein. The table has some 180,000 distinct CDR3 sequences, 20% to 25% seen once. This CDR3 spans 15 amino acids. V shed 4 bases and J 0 bases; nucleotides not matched to a gene: 8. The V gene's germline CDR1 is SQVTM and CDR2 ANQGSEA. The input for sequencing was whole blood, taken in connection with sensitization to the hapten diphenylcyclopropenone (DPC). The clonotype comes from a woman in her forties or fifties with alopecia areata. Some clones in this sample may be carry-over from other donors' samples. V is TRBV29-1 and J is TRBJ2-5; 7 bases fit TRBD2. CDR3 bases: TGCAGCGTTGCGGGGCCTAGCGGCAACCAAGAGACCCAGTACTTC. Encoded protein: CSVAGPSGNQETQYF.